The sample holds many counts of the clone carrying this T cell receptor beta chain. The antigen is unknown. This sample was included in a study of CD8 T cells in ankylosing spondylitis. Study findings and constraints: Blood of patients with ankylosing spondylitis appeared to be characterized by a TCR beta motif of eight highly homologous variants.

This CDR3 has 14 residues. TCRdb reprocessed the 5' RACE reads with MiXCR, giving one entry per CDR3 protein. Of more than 150,000 distinct CDR3 sequences in the sample, about 13% are singletons; the top ten hold 16%. The source is a male donor with ankylosing spondylitis or in good health (not recorded which). V and J are TRBV21-1 and TRBJ1-1. TRBV21-1 is designated a pseudogene. The material sequenced was blood, either unsorted or a sorted T cell fraction (not recorded which). CDR3 amino acids: CASSKRRVLDEAFF. In nucleotides, the CDR3 is TGTGCCAGCAGCAAAAGGAGGGTCCTAGATGAAGCTTTCTTT.